This TCR beta chain was profiled in a study of glioma-infiltrating T cells after dendritic cell vaccination. The protocol was immunoSEQ multiplex PCR, while the TCRdb copy is restricted to in-frame clones and leaves out a portion. The sample shows about 92,000 clones, 70% to 90% of them seen only once. Germline V CDR1 and CDR2: SGHTA, FQGNSA. The CDR3 consists of 15 residues. The V segment lost 4 bases and the J segment 0 bases; nucleotides outside the gene matches: 5. The chain couples TRBV7-2 to TRBJ2-7; 8 bases are shared with TRBD1. This material consisted of blood, taken before dendritic cell vaccination. This receptor was obtained from a human donor with glioblastoma. The DNA for the CDR3 is TGTGCCAGCAGCTCCCCAGGGGGCCGCTCCTACGAGCAGTACTTC. This encodes CASSSPGGRSYEQYF.